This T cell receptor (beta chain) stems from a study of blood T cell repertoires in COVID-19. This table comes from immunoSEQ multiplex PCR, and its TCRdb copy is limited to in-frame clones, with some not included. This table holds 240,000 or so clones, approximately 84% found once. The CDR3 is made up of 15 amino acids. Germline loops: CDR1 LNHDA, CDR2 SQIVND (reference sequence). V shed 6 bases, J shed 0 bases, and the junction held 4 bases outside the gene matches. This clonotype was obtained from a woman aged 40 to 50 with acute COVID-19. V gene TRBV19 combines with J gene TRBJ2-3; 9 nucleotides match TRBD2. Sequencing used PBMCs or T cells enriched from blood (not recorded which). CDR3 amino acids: CASRRLAASTDTQYF. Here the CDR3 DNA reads TGTGCCAGTAGGAGACTAGCGGCAAGCACAGATACGCAGTATTTT.